One and the same sample provided the 3 T cell receptor beta chains below, sequenced in a study of T cells after yellow fever vaccination. Each CDR3 protein gets one entry after TCRdb re-called the 5' RACE reads with MiXCR. Here the sample spans about 500,000 distinct CDR3 sequences, about 15% being singletons. The sample in question was PBMCs, obtained 5 days after the first yellow fever vaccination. All receptors derive from a man aged 18 to 30 who received the YFV17D yellow fever vaccine.

The table lists this clonotype with a few counts. V usage is TRBV7-2 and J usage is TRBJ2-5; D remains unclear. The CDR3 is made up of 13 amino acids. Trimming took 5 bases from V and 4 from J, leaving 11 bases between them. Germline CDR1 and CDR2: SGHTA and FQGNSA. As DNA, the CDR3 is TGTGCCAGCAGCGACGAATCGGGAGAGACCCAGTACTTC. Its protein is CASSDESGETQYF.

This clonotype was detected only a few times. This sequence joins TRBV20-1 and TRBJ1-6; unclear D gene. Germline CDR1 reads DFQATT; CDR2 reads SNEGSKA (reference sequence). The CDR3 has 13 amino acids. V dropped 6 bases and J dropped 4 bases, with 10 bases sitting between them. DNA for the CDR3: TGCAGTGCCCTGGCAGAATATAATTCACCCCTCCACTTT. Translated: CSALAEYNSPLHF.

In its sample, this clonotype was seen many times. This sequence joins TRBV20-1 and TRBJ2-1, with D unresolved. CDR3 length: 17 residues. The germline V gene encodes CDR1 DFQATT and CDR2 SNEGSKA (reference sequence). V lost 3 bases to trimming and J lost 4 bases, with 22 bases between them. The CDR3 loop reads CSASEGRKGSRYNEQFF. For the CDR3, the DNA is TGCAGTGCTAGCGAAGGCAGGAAGGGATCTAGGTACAATGAGCAGTTCTTC.